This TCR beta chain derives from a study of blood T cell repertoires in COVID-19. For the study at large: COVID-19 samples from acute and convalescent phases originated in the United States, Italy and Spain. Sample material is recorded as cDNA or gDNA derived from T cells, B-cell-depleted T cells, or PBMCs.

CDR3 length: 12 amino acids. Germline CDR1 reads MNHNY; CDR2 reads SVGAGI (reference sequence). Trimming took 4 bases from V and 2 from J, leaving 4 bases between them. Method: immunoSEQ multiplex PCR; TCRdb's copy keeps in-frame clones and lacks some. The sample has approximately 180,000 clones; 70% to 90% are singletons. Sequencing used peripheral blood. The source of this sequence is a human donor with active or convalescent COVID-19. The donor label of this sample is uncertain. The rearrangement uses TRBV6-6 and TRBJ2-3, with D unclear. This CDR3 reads CASSLYTDTQYF. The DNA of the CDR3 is TGTGCCAGCAGTTTGTACACAGATACGCAGTATTTT.